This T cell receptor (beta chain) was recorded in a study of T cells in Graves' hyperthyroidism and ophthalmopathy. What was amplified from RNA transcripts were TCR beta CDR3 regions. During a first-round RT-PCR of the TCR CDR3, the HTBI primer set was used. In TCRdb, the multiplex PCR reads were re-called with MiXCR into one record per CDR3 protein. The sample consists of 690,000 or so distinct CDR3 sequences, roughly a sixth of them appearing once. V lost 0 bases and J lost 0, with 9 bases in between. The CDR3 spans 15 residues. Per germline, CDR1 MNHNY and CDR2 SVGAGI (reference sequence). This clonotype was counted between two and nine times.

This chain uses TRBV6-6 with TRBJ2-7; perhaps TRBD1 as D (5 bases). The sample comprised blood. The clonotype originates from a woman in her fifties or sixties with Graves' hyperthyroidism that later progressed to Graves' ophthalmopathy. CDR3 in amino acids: CASSYSADTSYEQYF. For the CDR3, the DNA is TGTGCCAGCAGTTACTCGGCGGACACCTCCTACGAGCAGTACTTC.